The sequence of this T cell receptor beta chain was determined in a study of IL-17A CD8 T cells in psoriatic arthritis synovium. Looking at the study overall: The study was designed to define the phenotype, molecular profile and function of synovial IL-17A+CD8+ T cells in the pathogenesis of psoriatic arthritis.

Overall study outcomes, separate from this receptor: Although most synovial CD8+ subsets stayed polyclonal, some individual clones made up over 5% of the repertoire. In a couple of patients, many Tc17 clones were shared with the synovial Tc1 population, giving Morisita overlap indices above 0.85. Because no psoriatic arthritis synovial tissue samples were available, cells were taken from synovial fluid instead of synovial tissue. Only a few patients were included in the TCR sequencing, a limited sample size that the authors acknowledged.

After DNA extraction (Qiagen), TCRbeta V-D-J rearrangements underwent bias-controlled amplification and then high-throughput sequencing (immunoSEQ; Adaptive Biotech). As for the authors' bioinformatics: The immunoSEQ Analyzer platform was used for sequence-level analysis of productive sequences. Clonality was calculated as 1 minus Pielou's evenness, with values from 0 (highly polyclonal) to 1 (monoclonal). How much repertoires overlapped between subsets was quantified with the Morisita index, which goes from 0 (no similarity) to 1 (complete similarity). The immuneACCESS repertoire file appears here via TCRdb, limited to in-frame rearrangements. These files lack a portion of the clones; in checked studies, under half of the deficit traces to unresolved V genes, and the cause of the others is not known. D and trimming were read from the DNA, whereas the V and J calls and clone size are those reported in that table. In this sample the table shows a few thousand clones, over 55% of which occur a single time. The top ten clonotypes cover 9.5% to 12% of the sample.

Sequences MRHNA (CDR1) and SNTAGT (CDR2) are obtained from the germline V gene. Measured from the cysteine to the phenylalanine, the CDR3 is 13 residues long. The kept DNA is CDR3 alone, 39 bases in frame from the first base. The germline ends are 6 bases apart after V is trimmed by 0 bases and J by 6 bases. CD3+ T cells were isolated magnetically, stimulated for roughly 1.5 hours with PMA and ionomycin, and then labeled using IL-17A and IFNgamma cytokine secretion assays. Synovial fluid effusions were aspirated from the actively inflamed joints of patients with psoriatic arthritis. For each patient, synovial fluid served as the source from which three memory CD8+ T cell populations were isolated by sorting: Tc1 cells (IL-17A-IFNgamma+), Tc17 cells (IL-17A+) and the bulk memory fraction, allowing their TCR repertoires to be compared. Psoriatic arthritis patients met the Classification of Psoriatic Arthritis Study Group (CASPAR) criteria. Cytokine-secreting cells were counterstained with a viability dye and with anti-CD3, CD8, CD14 and CD4 antibodies and were sorted on a BD FACSAria. TCRbeta sequencing was performed on sorted synovial fluid CD8+ T cell subsets from a few patients with psoriatic arthritis. After isolation with Lymphoprep, synovial fluid mononuclear cells were cryopreserved in liquid nitrogen until use. The medium used for cryopreservation had roughly 47% fetal calf serum and approximately 9% dimethyl sulfoxide.

Remarks on this clone: Its recognized antigen is unknown. Base qualities are missing; no much larger clone stands one base away.

The chain was built from TRBV6-4 and TRBJ2-1; the D gene remains uncertain. The clonotype originates from a human donor with psoriatic arthritis. The sequencing sample was made of IFN-gamma+ CD8+ T cells from synovial fluid. Per the publication, the cell subset or site label means: IL-17A-IFNgamma+ memory CD8+ (Tc1) cells. For the CDR3, the sequence is CASSDSASNEQFF. The bases are TGTGCCAGCAGTGACTCGGCTAGCAATGAGCAGTTCTTC.